This TCR beta chain emerged from a study of blood T cell repertoires in COVID-19. In the study overall: Some COVID-19 samples were acute and others convalescent; all came from the United States, Italy and Spain. From T cells, B-cell-depleted T cells, or PBMCs came the material, which was cDNA or gDNA.

Per the original methods: Amplifying reference gene primers gave estimates of nucleated cell counts. Clones were sequenced by immunoSEQ multiplex PCR, and TCRdb holds only the in-frame ones, with some missing. V and J calls and clone size are given by that table; D and trimming were obtained from the DNA. The repertoire holds about 62,000 clones, 76% seen once, with 5.5% to 7% in the top ten. The sample consisted of peripheral blood. The source is a woman in her forties or fifties with active or convalescent COVID-19.

In DNA, the CDR3 is TGTGCCAGCAGTTTGGAGTGGGGTGGGGAGAACCACTTT. This encodes CASSLEWGGENHF. This chain joins TRBV12-3 or TRBV12-4 and TRBJ1-6; D gene unclear. The V end was cut by 3 bases, the J end by 18 bases, with 18 bases between. The CDR3 is 13 residues long.